The subject of this entry is one T cell receptor (beta chain). Its antigen is undetermined. Germline V gene lookup returns CDR1 SGHRS and CDR2 YFSETQ. This CDR3 region has 17 residues. V was clipped by 0 bases and J by 4 bases; unmatched bases: 9. The sample is drawn from a study of OX40 agonist ivuxolimab in advanced cancers. Findings of the study overall: On average, CD8+ T cells showed a greater number of expanded clones than CD4+.

The table came from immunoSEQ multiplex PCR; TCRdb's copy has only in-frame clones and leaves some out. The sample has about 69,000 clones, about 90% seen once. The source was CD4+ or CD8+ T cells sorted from blood, collected in a trial of the OX40 agonist ivuxolimab. The chain uses TRBV5-1 and TRBJ1-3, with 8 bases fitting TRBD1. The TCR comes from an adult with an advanced solid tumor such as melanoma, head and neck, liver or kidney cancer. CDR3 region: CASSLGSTGGSGNTIYF. As DNA, the CDR3 is TGCGCCAGCAGCTTGGGCTCAACAGGGGGTTCAGGAAACACCATATATTTT.